This TCR beta chain was found in a study of CD8+ T cells in alopecia areata. The study sorted pooled cutaneous lymph node cells by CD4, CD8alpha, NKG2D, NKG2ACE and other markers. This CDR3 spans 15 amino acids. Germline CDR1 reads NNHNN; CDR2 reads SYGAGS (reference sequence). Trimming left V 0 bases short and J 3 bases short, with 12 bases between. Sequencing templates came from extracted RNA that was reverse transcribed into cDNA. Clones were sequenced by immunoSEQ multiplex PCR, and TCRdb holds only the in-frame ones, with some missing. This sample carries around 290,000 clones and no singletons, and 1.2% goes to the top ten. For this clone: Gene names are mouse gene names. The read falls 4 residues short of the CDR3 end, and the missing part is taken from the germline J gene.

The origin of this receptor is a C3H/HeJ mouse with alopecia areata. This line is of MHC haplotype H2-k. The sequenced sample was CD4+ T cells sorted from a lymph node. The rearrangement joins TRBV13-2 to TRBJ1-2; the D gene is possibly TRBD1 (5 bases). The part of the CDR3 DNA that was read is TGTGCCAGCGGTGATGTTTGGGGGGGGGACTCC. This gives the protein CASGDVWGGDS. The whole CDR3 reads CASGDVWGGDSDYTF.